This T cell receptor beta chain was observed in a study of T cell responses to AZD1222 COVID-19 vaccine. This clone occurred once. In germline, CDR1 is LGHDT, CDR2 YNNKEL (reference sequence). This CDR3 spans 12 amino acids. V gave up 8 bases and J gave up 5 bases, with 12 bases separating them. TCRdb's table, derived via immunoSEQ multiplex PCR, lists solely in-frame clones and lacks some. The table has about 120,000 clones, about 90% seen once. The source of this sequence is an adult in good health. The V call is TRBV3-1 (or the pseudogene TRBV3-2), the J call TRBJ1-1; D is uncertain. Material: peripheral blood, obtained on day 0 of AZD1222 vaccination. The CDR3 spells CASGVVGTEAFF. In DNA form, the CDR3 reads TGTGCCAGCGGGGTGGTGGGGACTGAAGCTTTCTTT.